These 3 T cell receptor beta chains originate from one sample sequenced in a study of T cell responses to AZD1222 COVID-19 vaccine. Sequencing was performed with immunoSEQ multiplex PCR; in TCRdb, only in-frame clones are kept and a portion is missing. The sample comprises 110,000 to 150,000 clones, roughly 93% of which are singletons, and 1.9% rests with the top ten. Sequenced here: peripheral blood, sampled 28 days after the second AZD1222 dose. These receptors all stem from an adult who received the AZD1222 COVID-19 vaccine.

This clone was detected a few times. The chain uses TRBV25-1 and TRBJ1-1; maybe TRBD1 (6 bases). Germline V gene sequence: CDR1 MGHDK, CDR2 SYGVNS. V lost 2 bases and J 7 bases, leaving 20 bases between the germline ends. The CDR3 is 16 amino acids. CDR3 sequence (DNA): TGTGCCAGCAGTGAACCGGACAGAAAGCGAAGAAATGAAGCTTTCTTT. This translates into CASSEPDRKRRNEAFF. Full variable domain (remainder filled in from reference TRBV25-1 and TRBJ1-1): EADIYQTPRYLVIGTGKKITLECSQTMGHDKMYWYQQDPGMELHLIHYSYGVNSTEKGDLSSESTVSRIRTEHFPLTLESARPSHTSQYLCASSEPDRKRRNEAFFGQGTRLTVV.

CDR3: CASSFQENTEAFF. Here the CDR3 DNA reads TGTGCCAGCAGCTTCCAGGAGAACACTGAAGCTTTCTTT. The V and J genes are TRBV7-3 and TRBJ1-1; no reliable D call. The germline V gene encodes CDR1 SGHTA and CDR2 FQGTGA. Between the trimmed V and J ends, which lost 3 bases and 1 base, there was a span of 6 bases. This CDR3 spans 13 amino acids.

The chain links TRBV10-3 to TRBJ2-3; 8 positions match TRBD1. The germline gives CDR1 ENHRY, CDR2 SYGVKD. The CDR3 loop spans 15 amino acids. V gave up 3 bases and J gave up 0 bases; unmatched junction bases: 2. The CDR3 sequence is CAISDRDRSTDTQYF. Written as DNA, the CDR3 is TGTGCCATCAGTGATAGGGACAGGAGCACAGATACGCAGTATTTT.